The 29 T cell receptor beta chains below were found in one sample sequenced in a study of T cell clonality in common variable immunodeficiency. The protocol was immunoSEQ multiplex PCR, while the TCRdb copy is restricted to in-frame clones and leaves out a portion. The sample was found to contain some 42,000 clones, and every one recurs. The sequenced material came from peripheral blood mononuclear cells. The receptors were sampled from a person aged 18 to 70 in good health.

This clone occurred many times. The CDR3 spells CASRPLGTANTEAFF. The sequenced CDR3 bases are TGTGCCAGCCGACCCCTTGGGACAGCGAACACTGAA. This chain uses TRBV7-2 with TRBJ1-1; 7 positions match TRBD1. Coverage ceases 3 residues before the CDR3 finishes, and the germline J gene fills in the end. The CDR3 extends over 15 amino acids. V gave up 8 bases and J gave up 1 base; unmatched junction bases: 10. CDR1 and CDR2 (germline): SGHTA, FQGNSA.

This clone was seen a few times. The read ends 3 residues before the CDR3 terminus; that terminus is restored from the germline J gene. The J gene is TRBJ2-7, the V gene TRBV11-1, with D perhaps matching TRBD1 (6 bases). Per germline, CDR1 SGHAT and CDR2 FQDESV (reference sequence). The V end lost 5 bases, the J end lost 2 bases, and 13 bases lay between the germline ends. The CDR3 totals 14 residues. CDR3 DNA, as far as it was read: TGTGCCAGCAGCCTTGACAGGCCCACCTACGAG. Translation gives CASSLDRPTYE. The full-length CDR3 reads as CASSLDRPTYEQYF.

At least ten counts were recorded for this clone. Read sequence stops 3 residues before the CDR3 end, and the germline J gene provides the missing end. V usage is TRBV19 and J usage is TRBJ1-2, with 9 bases identical to TRBD1. The ends lost 7 bases at V and 1 base at J; junction bases unmatched: 7. Germline CDR1 and CDR2: LNHDA and SQIVND (reference sequence). This CDR3 has 15 residues. CDR3 in amino acids: CASTPGTGFNYGYTF. Partial CDR3 DNA: TGTGCCAGTACCCCTGGGACAGGGTTTAACTATGGC. Drawing the rest from reference TRBV19 and TRBJ1-2, the complete variable domain is DGGITQSPKYLFRKEGQNVTLSCEQNLNHDAMYWYRQDPGQGLRLIYYSQIVNDFQKGDIAEGYSVSREKKESFPLTVTSAQKNPTAFYLCASTPGTGFNYGYTFGSGTRLTVV.

This clone was counted at least ten times. The observed sequence ends 3 residues before the CDR3 terminus, with the missing tail filled in from the germline J gene. This rearrangement joins TRBV19 to TRBJ2-5, with 9 bases that match TRBD2. The CDR3 sequence is 15 residues long. V dropped 1 base and J dropped 5; count of bases not matched to a gene: 5. The V gene's germline CDR1 is LNHDA and CDR2 SQIVND (reference sequence). CDR3 protein: CASSIGLLAGETQYF. Incomplete CDR3 DNA: TGTGCCAGTAGTATAGGTCTGCTAGCGGGGGAGACC.

This clone came up a few times. The missing CDR3 end, 3 residues past where the read stops, is filled in from the germline J gene. V usage is TRBV7-2 and J usage is TRBJ1-1; D is perhaps TRBD1 (6 bases). The CDR3 is 14 amino acids. Germline V gene lookup returns CDR1 SGHTA and CDR2 FQGNSA. V was shortened by 5 bases and J by 5 bases, with 15 bases between the two germline ends. CDR3 in amino acids: CASSLQGFGTEAFF. CDR3 DNA, as far as it was read: TGTGCCAGCAGCCTGCAGGGGTTTGGAACTGAA.

This clone was found many times. The read falls 3 residues short of the CDR3 end, and the missing part is taken from the germline J gene. The chain has TRBV6-1 and TRBJ2-7, with 10 nucleotides matching TRBD2. CDR1 and CDR2 from the germline V gene are MNHNS and SASEGT. Trimming took 0 bases from V and 5 from J; bases not matched to a gene: 4. The CDR3 covers 15 residues. The CDR3 spells CASSEAKLAGHEQYF. The sequenced part of the CDR3 DNA is TGTGCCAGCAGTGAAGCTAAACTAGCGGGACACGAG.

This clone showed up many times. The read stops 3 residues short of the end of the CDR3; the missing end is completed from the germline J gene. The rearrangement uses TRBV9 and TRBJ2-1; D call uncertain. The CDR3 is 15 residues long. Germline V CDR1 and CDR2: SGDLS, YYNGEE. With 6 bases removed from V and 5 bases from J, the gap between germline ends came to 18 bases. CDR3 amino acids: CASTNSLDQNNEQFF. CDR3 DNA (partial): TGTGCCAGCACCAACAGTCTTGACCAAAACAATGAG.

This clone appeared many times. The sequence runs out 3 residues before the end of the CDR3; the remainder is reconstructed from the germline J gene. The rearrangement uses TRBV7-2 and TRBJ2-7; the match to TRBD2 covers 7 bases. V dropped 8 bases and J dropped 0; count of bases not matched to a gene: 7. The CDR3 contains 14 residues. The germline CDR1 and CDR2 sequences are SGHTA and FQGNSA. The CDR3 DNA, read in part, is TGTGCCAGCGGCCTGGGCGGGAGCTCCTACGAG. Amino acid sequence: CASGLGGSSYE. The whole CDR3 region reads CASGLGGSSYEQYF.

This clone was picked up many times. The CDR3 end lies 3 residues beyond the end of the read and is filled in from the germline J gene. The V and J genes are TRBV5-4 and TRBJ2-7; D gene unclear. This CDR3 has 12 residues. The ends were cut back, 4 bases at V and 2 bases at J, with 7 bases in the middle. Germline CDR1 reads SGHNT; CDR2 reads YYREEE (reference sequence). This chain's CDR3 is CASSPDTYEQYF. The CDR3 DNA, read in part, is TGTGCCAGCAGCCCCGACACCTACGAG.

This clone occurred many times. Sequencing ends 3 residues short of the CDR3 end; the germline J gene provides the rest. The chain is built from TRBV2 and TRBJ1-2; 8 positions agree with TRBD1. The V and J ends lost 4 bases and 6 bases, in that order; junction bases with no gene match: 10. The CDR3 sequence is 15 residues long. Germline assignment: CDR1 SNHLY and CDR2 FYNNEI. The DNA read from the CDR3 is TGTGCCAGCAGTGGTCCAATGGACAGGGCCAATGGC. This encodes CASSGPMDRANG. The full-length CDR3 reads as CASSGPMDRANGYTF.

At least ten counts were recorded for this clone. With the read ending 3 residues before the CDR3 end, the germline J gene is used to fill in that end. The V gene is TRBV5-4, the J gene TRBJ2-3; D unclear. The CDR3 contains 16 residues. Germline V CDR1 and CDR2: SGHNT, YYREEE (reference sequence). Deletions cut 2 bases from V and 0 bases from J, with 13 bases between. CDR3 DNA, as far as it was read: TGTGCCAGCAGCTTCACTCTGGAGACTAGCACAGATACG. It is translated as CASSFTLETSTDT. The whole CDR3 is CASSFTLETSTDTQYF.

This clone was counted at least ten times. The CDR3 end falls 3 residues outside the read, so it is completed with the germline J gene. The rearrangement uses TRBV20-1 and TRBJ2-7, with TRBD1 identical over 9 bases. From germline, CDR1 is DFQATT and CDR2 SNEGSKA (reference sequence). The junction had 9 bases not matched to a gene; V was cut back by 7 bases and J by 2 bases. The CDR3 loop spans 14 amino acids. The covered CDR3 bases are TGCAGTGTTTCCCCGGGACAGGGCCCCTACGAG. Residues: CSVSPGQGPYE. The entire CDR3 sequence reads CSVSPGQGPYEQYF.

Ten or more counts support this clone. From the germline J gene comes the end of the CDR3, since the read stops 3 residues before it. The J gene is TRBJ1-1, the V gene TRBV5-1, with D perhaps matching TRBD1 (6 bases). There are 14 residues in the CDR3. V was trimmed by 4 bases and J by 4 bases, leaving 14 bases between them. CDR1 SGHRS and CDR2 YFSETQ come from the germline V gene. The CDR3 sequence: CASSQGPLSTEAFF. CDR3 DNA (partial): TGCGCCAGCAGCCAGGGGCCACTGAGCACTGAA.

This clone was found many times. The read finishes 3 residues shy of the CDR3 end, and the germline J gene is used to complete it. This chain uses TRBV20-1 with TRBJ1-1; TRBD1 matches 8 bases. The trim removed 0 bases at V and 4 bases at J, leaving 10 bases unmatched. The CDR3 runs to 16 residues. Germline CDR1 and CDR2: DFQATT and SNEGSKA (reference sequence). Partial CDR3 DNA: TGCAGTGCTAGAGACCGGGACAGGTTTCGGAGCACTGAA. It is translated as CSARDRDRFRSTE. The entire CDR3 protein is CSARDRDRFRSTEAFF.

As to this clone: At one boundary the junction diverges from the germline segment, which might be a read error. The read finishes 3 residues shy of the CDR3 end, and the germline J gene is used to complete it. At the DNA level, this CDR3 is encoded by other sequences in the same sample as well. The chain carries TRBV7-2 and TRBJ1-2; D possibly corresponds to TRBD1 (5 bases). Per the germline V gene, CDR1 is SGHTA and CDR2 is FQGNSA. This CDR3 has 15 amino acids. CDR3 amino acids: CASSLLAGVTYDYTF. Incomplete CDR3 DNA: TGCGCCAGCAGCCTTCTAGCGGGGGTTACCTACGAC.

This clone was recorded many times. Coverage ceases 3 residues before the CDR3 finishes, and the germline J gene fills in the end. This sequence joins TRBV20-1 and TRBJ2-3, with TRBD1 matching 11 bases. J lost 4 bases, V lost 6 bases, and 9 bases had no gene match. The CDR3 is 15 amino acids. Germline-derived CDR1 and CDR2 are DFQATT and SNEGSKA (reference sequence). The CDR3 loop is CSAAVPGQGADTQYF. The sequenced CDR3 bases are TGCAGTGCAGCGGTACCGGGACAGGGGGCAGATACG.

This clone was picked up many times. The read is 3 residues too short to cover the CDR3 end, so that end is filled in from the germline J gene. The V call is TRBV20-1, the J call TRBJ2-2, with TRBD1 as a possible D gene (6 bases). Germline CDR1 and CDR2: DFQATT and SNEGSKA (reference sequence). This CDR3 is 13 amino acids long. V lost 5 bases and J 4 bases, leaving 11 bases between the germline ends. This CDR3 reads CSAYTGSTGELFF. The CDR3 bases that were read are TGCAGTGCTTACACAGGGAGCACCGGGGAG.

This clone was found many times. The sequenced fragment ends 3 residues before the CDR3 boundary, so the rest is inferred from the germline J gene. The chain employs TRBV7-9 and TRBJ2-1; 8 nucleotides align to TRBD2. CDR3 length equals 15 residues. V trimming: 1 base; J trimming: 8 bases; junction bases outside the gene matches: 7. Looked up from germline, CDR1 is SEHNR and CDR2 is FQNEAQ (reference sequence). The CDR3 loop is CASSLVVAGLDEQFF. The CDR3 DNA, read in part, is TGTGCCAGCAGCTTAGTGGTAGCGGGACTCGATGAG.

This clone was observed at least ten times. The read terminates 3 residues ahead of where the CDR3 ends, so the germline J gene completes it. The rearrangement joins TRBV19 to TRBJ1-5; 8 positions agree with TRBD1. Germline V CDR1 and CDR2: LNHDA, SQIVND (reference sequence). V was pared by 8 bases and J by 3 bases, with 9 bases of the junction left unmatched. The CDR3 is 15 amino acids. CDR3 DNA, as far as it was read: TGTGCCAGTCAAATAGGACAGGGCTTCAATCAGCCC. This codes for CASQIGQGFNQP. The whole CDR3 region reads CASQIGQGFNQPQHF.

This clone occurred many times. The CDR3 is CASSQEGNRGTYEQYF. The sequenced part of the CDR3 DNA is TGTGCCAGCAGCCAAGAAGGGAACAGGGGAACCTACGAG. This chain connects TRBV4-2 to TRBJ2-7, with TRBD1 matching 7 bases. The sequenced fragment ends 3 residues before the CDR3 boundary, so the rest is inferred from the germline J gene. CDR1 and CDR2 from the germline V gene are LGHNA and YNFKEQ. V trimming: 0 bases; J trimming: 2 bases; junction bases outside the gene matches: 7. The CDR3 is 16 amino acids.

At least ten counts were recorded for this clone. Read coverage stops 3 residues before the CDR3 terminus; the germline J gene supplies the remainder. V usage is TRBV2 and J usage is TRBJ2-7; D remains unclear. The ends were cut back, 1 base at V and 3 bases at J, with 4 bases in the middle. The V gene's germline CDR1 is SNHLY and CDR2 FYNNEI. The CDR3 covers 12 residues. CDR3 protein: CASSEGLYEQYF. CDR3 DNA, as far as it was read: TGTGCCAGCAGTGAAGGACTCTACGAG.

This clone has at least ten counts. The missing CDR3 end, 3 residues past where the read stops, is filled in from the germline J gene. The chain recombines TRBV23-1 with TRBJ2-7; TRBD1 is a possible D gene (6 bases). TRBV23-1 has ORF status, its function being uncertain. The CDR3 extends over 14 amino acids. The ends were cut back, 5 bases at V and 5 bases at J, with 16 bases in the middle. The DNA read from the CDR3 is TGCGCCAGCAGTGGAGTGCAGGGGTACCACGAG. It yields the protein CASSGVQGYHE. Given in full, the CDR3 is CASSGVQGYHEQYF.

On this clone: With the read ending 3 residues before the CDR3 end, the germline J gene is used to fill in that end. V gene TRBV20-1 combines with J gene TRBJ2-3; 7 bases line up with TRBD2. CDR3 length: 17 amino acids. Germline CDR1 and CDR2: DFQATT and SNEGSKA (reference sequence). CDR3 amino acids: CSARDWPSGSLQETQYF. Incomplete CDR3 DNA: TGCAGTGCTAGAGATTGGCCTAGCGGAAGCCTCCAAGAGACG.

This clone was seen at least ten times. The read ends 3 residues before the CDR3 terminus; that terminus is restored from the germline J gene. V usage is TRBV19 and J usage is TRBJ1-2, with D uncertain. The CDR3 has 15 residues. Germline V lookup: CDR1 LNHDA, CDR2 SQIVND (reference sequence). The V gene lost 1 base and the J gene lost 2 bases, with 11 bases spanning the gap. The sequenced CDR3 bases are TGTGCCAGTAGTATAGCCAGATTACACAACTATGGC. Its translation: CASSIARLHNYG. The full CDR3 is CASSIARLHNYGYTF.

This clone was seen ten or more times. From the germline J gene comes the end of the CDR3, since the read stops 3 residues before it. V gene TRBV29-1 combines with J gene TRBJ2-2; 8 bases are shared with TRBD2. Germline trimming cut 1 base from V and 1 base from J; bases unmatched to any gene: 11. Germline lookup yields CDR1 SQVTM and CDR2 ANQGSEA. The CDR3 consists of 18 residues. The CDR3 loop is CSVEVLGGEGMNTGELFF. The covered CDR3 bases are TGCAGCGTTGAAGTTCTCGGGGGGGAGGGGATGAACACCGGGGAG.

This clone was found many times. The read is 3 residues too short to cover the CDR3 end, so that end is filled in from the germline J gene. The gene calls are TRBV6-1 and TRBJ2-7; 10 bases agree with TRBD2. Per the germline V gene, CDR1 is MNHNS and CDR2 is SASEGT. The junction had 6 bases not matched to a gene; V was cut back by 1 base and J by 6 bases. The CDR3 contains 15 residues. The CDR3 is CASSEVASGSGEQYF. The sequenced part of the CDR3 DNA is TGTGCCAGCAGTGAAGTGGCTAGCGGGAGTGGCGAG.

This clone was counted many times. The read finishes 3 residues shy of the CDR3 end, and the germline J gene is used to complete it. The chain uses TRBV10-1 and TRBJ2-5, with D possibly being TRBD1 (6 bases). The CDR3 runs to 13 residues. Per the germline V gene, CDR1 is WNHNN and CDR2 is SYGVQD (reference sequence). Trimming left V 8 bases short and J 5 bases short, with 15 bases between. CDR3 sequence reads: CASDRQENETQYF. CDR3 DNA, as far as it was read: TGCGCCAGCGACAGACAGGAAAACGAGACC.

This clone was seen many times. The read ends 3 residues before the CDR3 terminus; that terminus is restored from the germline J gene. The V gene is TRBV15, the J gene TRBJ2-3, with TRBD2 matching 10 bases. The CDR3 totals 15 residues. V dropped 5 bases and J dropped 2; count of bases not matched to a gene: 4. Looked up from germline, CDR1 is LNHNV and CDR2 is YYDKDF (reference sequence). The CDR3 bases that were read are TGTGCCACCAGCGGGGGACTAGCGATCACAGATACG. This sequence encodes CATSGGLAITDT. The complete CDR3 sequence is CATSGGLAITDTQYF.

This clone was found many times. The read ends 3 residues before the CDR3 terminus; that terminus is restored from the germline J gene. The chain links TRBV27 to TRBJ2-4, with D possibly being TRBD1 (6 bases). Germline CDR1 MNHEY, CDR2 SMNVEV (reference sequence). V was shortened by 6 bases and J by 7 bases, with 19 bases between the two germline ends. The CDR3 totals 15 residues. CDR3 region: CASSPRWGLKNIQYF. CDR3 DNA (partial): TGTGCCAGCAGCCCGCGCTGGGGGCTAAAGAACATT.